Presented here are 32 T cell receptor beta chains from one specimen sequenced in a study of cytomegalovirus exposure and HLA in healthy donors (dated by TCRdb to 2016 to 2017). Library method: the immunoSEQ multiplex PCR assay. A mixture of 60 forward primers for TCR Vbeta segments and 13 reverse primers for TCR Jbeta segments was used in the multiplex PCR. This immuneACCESS table, as held by TCRdb, lists in-frame sequences with V and J called but not all clones. Of the missing ones, under half trace to an unresolved V gene in checked studies; the others have no known cause. Counted in this sample were more than 100,000 clones; roughly three fifths of them appeared once. The ten largest account for more than 1.5% of the sample. Material: PBMCs. Receptor source: a young man in good health and CMV-seronegative.

In this sample, this clone turned up a few times. The chain has TRBV6-1 and TRBJ2-7; 8 bases agree with TRBD2. CDR1 is MNHNS and CDR2 is SASEGT in the germline V gene. The trim removed 4 bases at V and 2 bases at J, leaving 7 bases unmatched. This CDR3 contains 15 residues. The CDR3 reads CASSAAGAGAYEQYF. DNA of the CDR3: TGTGCCAGCAGTGCGGCCGGAGCGGGGGCCTACGAGCAGTACTTC.

This chain joins TRBV27 and TRBJ2-7; 15 bases are shared with TRBD2. The germline V gene has CDR1 MNHEY and CDR2 SMNVEV (reference sequence). J was trimmed by 0 bases and V by 6 bases; bases with no gene match: 15. This CDR3 is built from 20 residues. Written as DNA, the CDR3 is TGTGCCAGCAGCATTTACGCCTCGGGACTAGCGGGAGGCTTCTCCTACGAGCAGTACTTC. Its protein product is CASSIYASGLAGGFSYEQYF.

This rearrangement joins TRBV9 to TRBJ2-2, with D maybe TRBD2 (6 bases). CDR1 is SGDLS and CDR2 is YYNGEE in the germline V gene. The CDR3 runs to 17 residues. V was shortened by 0 bases and J by 6 bases, with 18 bases between the two germline ends. The CDR3 DNA reads TGTGCCAGCAGCGTAGAGCTAGGAGGGCCTAGGGCCGGGGAGCTGTTTTTT. Protein sequence: CASSVELGGPRAGELFF.

This clone was recorded only once. V is TRBV27 and J is TRBJ2-5, with 8 bases identical to TRBD2. The CDR3 has 14 amino acids. The junction had 6 bases not matched to a gene; V was cut back by 4 bases and J by 5 bases. The germline gives CDR1 MNHEY, CDR2 SMNVEV (reference sequence). For the CDR3, the DNA is TGTGCCAGCAGTTCTCTTGGCGGGGGGGAGACCCAGTACTTC. It encodes CASSSLGGGETQYF.

The rearrangement uses TRBV9 and TRBJ2-3; a possible D gene is TRBD2 (5 bases). This CDR3 has 16 residues. The V end lost 4 bases, the J end lost 0 bases, and 15 bases lay between the germline ends. Germline V CDR1 and CDR2: SGDLS, YYNGEE. CDR3 residues: CASSTPRRGSTDTQYF. CDR3 nucleotide sequence: TGTGCCAGCAGCACACCACGACGGGGTAGCACAGATACGCAGTATTTT.

The rearrangement uses TRBV10-3 and TRBJ2-3; tentatively, D is TRBD2 (6 bases). Germline V gene data show CDR1 as ENHRY and CDR2 as SYGVKD. Trimming cost V 5 bases and J 2 bases, with 20 bases left between them. This CDR3 has 17 residues. The CDR3 DNA reads as TGTGCCATCAGTCCTCTAGTCGGCGGGGAACACACAGATACGCAGTATTTT. It encodes CAISPLVGGEHTDTQYF.

The chain is built from TRBV6-6 and TRBJ2-3; 7 nucleotides agree with TRBD2. There are 16 residues in the CDR3. Trimming cost V 5 bases and J 1 base; bases outside gene matches: 9. Germline CDR1 reads MNHNY; CDR2 reads SVGAGI (reference sequence). The CDR3 here is CASSTERGGGTDTQYF. The CDR3 region has the DNA TGTGCCAGCAGTACCGAGCGGGGAGGCGGCACAGATACGCAGTATTTT.

The gene calls are TRBV11-2 and TRBJ1-1; D is possibly TRBD1 (5 bases). Germline V gives CDR1 SGHAT, CDR2 FQNNGV. The CDR3 is 11 residues long. The germline V and J ends were trimmed by 8 bases and 6 bases, with 10 bases remaining between them. The DNA of the CDR3 is TGTGCCAGCCGGGGGTATGCTGAAGCTTTCTTT. It yields the protein CASRGYAEAFF.

The chain employs TRBV25-1 and TRBJ1-4; a weak D match, TRBD1 (6 bases). V lost 4 bases to trimming and J lost 7 bases, with 10 bases between them. The CDR3 has 13 residues. Germline loops: CDR1 MGHDK, CDR2 SYGVNS. In DNA, the CDR3 is TGTGCCAGCAGTGGGGGACACTTTGAAAAACTGTTTTTT. Translating gives CASSGGHFEKLFF.

This chain uses TRBV6-1 with TRBJ2-5, with 10 bases fitting TRBD1. With the DNA end fitting TRBJ2-7 better, the J assignment may be wrong. The length of the CDR3 is 16 residues. Germline V gene sequence: CDR1 MNHNS, CDR2 SASEGT. The CDR3 sequence is CASSEWGQGFTYEQYF. CDR3 sequence (DNA): TGTGCCAGCAGTGAATGGGGACAGGGGTTCACCTACGAGCAGTACTTC.

The chain joins TRBV5-1 to TRBJ2-7; 12 bases are a match to TRBD1. Germline assignment: CDR1 SGHRS and CDR2 YFSETQ. The CDR3 totals 16 residues. The ends lost 5 bases at V and 7 bases at J; junction bases unmatched: 13. CDR3 protein: CASRILAGQGAGEQYF. CDR3 DNA: TGCGCCAGCAGAATCTTGGCGGGACAGGGGGCGGGTGAGCAGTACTTC.

This chain uses TRBV19 with TRBJ1-5, with a possible D match to TRBD1 (6 bases). This CDR3 comprises 14 residues. Germline V lookup: CDR1 LNHDA, CDR2 SQIVND (reference sequence). The V end lost 5 bases, the J end lost 4 bases, and 12 bases lay between the germline ends. CDR3 sequence reads: CASSVTTGNQPQHF. CDR3 bases: TGTGCCAGTAGTGTAACCACAGGGAATCAGCCCCAGCATTTT.

The rearrangement joins TRBV19 to TRBJ2-2; 8 nucleotides line up with TRBD1. In germline, CDR1 is LNHDA, CDR2 SQIVND (reference sequence). V was clipped by 7 bases and J by 1 base; unmatched bases: 8. The CDR3 length is 16 residues. The CDR3 DNA follows: TGTGCCAGTACCTCAGGGGGCTTATTGAACACCGGGGAGCTGTTTTTT. Its protein product is CASTSGGLLNTGELFF.

V gene TRBV30 combines with J gene TRBJ1-3, with a weak D call TRBD1 (6 bases). Germline lookup yields CDR1 GTSNPN and CDR2 SVGIG (reference sequence). This CDR3 spans 17 amino acids. V was cut by 2 bases and J by 4 bases, with 21 bases left in between. In DNA, the CDR3 is TGTGCCTGGAGTATACAGGGTTGGGGTCCCGTGGGAAACACCATATATTTT. Translated, it gives CAWSIQGWGPVGNTIYF.

The V gene is TRBV28, the J gene TRBJ1-5; TRBD1 is a possible D gene (6 bases). V was cut by 3 bases and J by 7 bases, with 16 bases left in between. The CDR3 length is 15 residues. Germline V CDR1 and CDR2: MDHEN, SYDVKM. In DNA, the CDR3 is TGTGCCAGCAGTTTGGGGGGGCTCCTCCAGCAGCCCCAGCATTTT. Amino acid sequence: CASSLGGLLQQPQHF.

The chain joins TRBV28 to TRBJ1-2; D possibly corresponds to TRBD1 (6 bases). Trimming took off 3 bases at V and 7 bases at J, with 18 bases between the two ends. The germline V gene has CDR1 MDHEN and CDR2 SYDVKM. CDR3 length equals 15 residues. CDR3 in DNA: TGTGCCAGCAGTTTCCCTGGCAGGGGAGTCGGTGGCTACACCTTC. Encoded protein: CASSFPGRGVGGYTF.

The V gene is TRBV19, the J gene TRBJ2-7, with 9 bases fitting TRBD1. CDR1 is LNHDA, CDR2 SQIVND, per germline (reference sequence). J lost 3 bases, V lost 6 bases, and 6 bases had no gene match. This CDR3 contains 14 residues. In DNA, the CDR3 is TGTGCCAGTAGCTTGGGGACAGGGAACTACGAGCAGTACTTC. Amino acids: CASSLGTGNYEQYF.

V gene TRBV5-1 combines with J gene TRBJ1-2, with 8 positions matching TRBD1. This CDR3 spans 14 amino acids. Germline CDR1 reads SGHRS; CDR2 reads YFSETQ. Trimming removed 4 bases from V and 4 bases from J; junction bases left unmatched: 6. CDR3 bases: TGCGCCAGCAGCCCGGGACAGGACCTCTATGGCTACACCTTC. It codes for CASSPGQDLYGYTF.

The chain uses TRBV7-3 and TRBJ2-1; 9 bases are shared with TRBD2. The germline CDR1 and CDR2 sequences are SGHTA and FQGTGA. The V and J ends lost 2 bases and 5 bases, in that order; junction bases with no gene match: 10. The CDR3 totals 17 residues. The CDR3 is CASSLLKRGAPHNEQFF. The CDR3 region has the DNA TGTGCCAGCAGCTTACTCAAGCGGGGGGCCCCCCACAATGAGCAGTTCTTC.

V and J are TRBV7-9 and TRBJ2-7; TRBD1 matches 7 bases. The junction had 17 bases not matched to a gene; V was cut back by 3 bases and J by 6 bases. Germline-derived CDR1 and CDR2 are SEHNR and FQNEAQ (reference sequence). This CDR3 has 17 amino acids. The CDR3 nucleotides are TGTGCCAGCAGCTTCCTTCCATGGGGAACAGGGGTACTCGAGCAGTACTTC. This sequence encodes CASSFLPWGTGVLEQYF.

The chain is built from TRBV6-6 and TRBJ2-4; 7 nucleotides agree with TRBD1. The CDR3 has 13 residues. The germline CDR1 and CDR2 sequences are MNHNY and SVGAGI (reference sequence). The ends lost 6 bases at V and 7 bases at J; junction bases unmatched: 6. The CDR3 spells CASSQDRINIQYF. CDR3 in DNA: TGTGCCAGCAGCCAGGACAGGATTAACATTCAGTACTTC.

On this clone itself: The junction departs from germline at one end; a sequencing error may be responsible. The chain combines TRBV5-5 with TRBJ2-1; weak D call: TRBD2 (6 bases). CDR1 and CDR2 from the germline V gene are SGHKS and YYEKEE (reference sequence). The CDR3 consists of 12 residues. CDR3 nucleotide sequence: TGTGCCAGCAGCTCCGCTATTGTTTGGGAGGTCTTC. Translation: CASSSAIVWEVF.

This sequence joins TRBV15 and TRBJ1-3; 7 bases are shared with TRBD1. The length of the CDR3 is 15 residues. Looked up from germline, CDR1 is LNHNV and CDR2 is YYDKDF (reference sequence). Unmatched junction bases numbered 4, after V lost 5 bases and J lost 0 bases. CDR3 region: CATSDRDSSGNTIYF. In nucleotides, the CDR3 is TGTGCCACCAGCGACCGGGACAGCTCTGGAAACACCATATATTTT.

The chain is built from TRBV19 and TRBJ1-1; D gene uncertain. The CDR3 spans 13 residues. Germline-derived CDR1 and CDR2 are LNHDA and SQIVND (reference sequence). V shed 1 base and J shed 7 bases, with 10 bases lying between them. The DNA of the CDR3 is TGTGCCAGTAGTATAGGAAGAACCAGTGAAGCTTTCTTT. Residues: CASSIGRTSEAFF.

V is TRBV30 and J is TRBJ2-2, with D tentatively TRBD1 (5 bases). This CDR3 is 14 amino acids long. The V end lost 8 bases, the J end lost 1 base, and 14 bases lay between the germline ends. Germline CDR1 reads GTSNPN; CDR2 reads SVGIG (reference sequence). The CDR3 region is CARKRQLNTGELFF. The CDR3 DNA is TGTGCCCGAAAGCGACAGTTGAACACCGGGGAGCTGTTTTTT. Combining the CDR3 with reference TRBV30 and TRBJ2-2 gives the whole variable domain SQTIHQWPATLVQPVGSPLSLECTVEGTSNPNLYWYRQAAGRGLQLLFYSVGIGQISSEVPQNLSASRPQDRQFILSSKKLLLSDSGFYLCARKRQLNTGELFFGEGSRLTVL.

V gene TRBV28 combines with J gene TRBJ1-5; D is possibly TRBD1 (5 bases). The CDR3 contains 15 residues. Germline assignment: CDR1 MDHEN and CDR2 SYDVKM. V was trimmed by 3 bases and J by 4 bases, leaving 13 bases between them. CDR3 DNA: TGTGCCAGCAGTTTTGAAGGACGGGGGAATCAGCCCCAGCATTTT. As protein: CASSFEGRGNQPQHF.

CDR3 residues: CASSQRDRVQYF. CDR3 nucleotide sequence: TGTGCCAGCAGTCAAAGGGACAGGGTACAGTACTTC. The V gene is TRBV28, the J gene TRBJ2-4, with 9 nucleotides matching TRBD1. The CDR3 covers 12 residues. Germline CDR1 and CDR2: MDHEN and SYDVKM. V lost 5 bases, J lost 13 bases, and 6 bases stayed unmatched. The full variable domain, completed using reference TRBV28 and TRBJ2-4, is DVKVTQSSRYLVKRTGEKVFLECVQDMDHENMFWYRQDPGLGLRLIYFSYDVKMKEKGDIPEGYSVSREKKERFSLILESASTNQTSMYLCASSQRDRVQYFGAGTRLSVL.

The chain recombines TRBV6-1 with TRBJ2-3; 10 bases match TRBD2. V gave up 4 bases and J gave up 2 bases; unmatched junction bases: 12. This CDR3 contains 18 residues. Germline assignment: CDR1 MNHNS and CDR2 SASEGT. The CDR3 coding sequence is TGTGCCAGCAGTGCCGGCTGGGGTAGCGGGGGGTTCACAGATACGCAGTATTTT. This gives the protein CASSAGWGSGGFTDTQYF.

V is TRBV5-4 and J is TRBJ1-6, with D perhaps TRBD1 (6 bases). The length of the CDR3 is 16 residues. Germline V gene data show CDR1 as SGHNT and CDR2 as YYREEE (reference sequence). The V gene lost 1 base and the J gene lost 6 bases, with 14 bases spanning the gap. CDR3 sequence: CASSLLQGLANSPLHF. CDR3 DNA sequence: TGTGCCAGCAGCTTGTTACAGGGTTTGGCTAATTCACCCCTCCACTTT.

This chain joins TRBV7-7 and TRBJ1-3; 7 bases are shared with TRBD1. Germline-derived CDR1 and CDR2 are SSHAT and FNYEAQ (reference sequence). The CDR3 has 16 residues. Trimming removed 11 bases from V and 0 bases from J; junction bases left unmatched: 13. CDR3 protein: CAVRGQSPSSGNTIYF. The CDR3 DNA is TGTGCCGTGAGGGGGCAATCTCCCAGCTCTGGAAACACCATATATTTT. Looking up the rest from reference TRBV7-7 and TRBJ1-3 gives the full variable domain: GAGVSQSPRYKVTKRGQDVTLRCDPISSHATLYWYQQALGQGPEFLTYFNYEAQPDKSGLPSDRFSAERPEGSISTLTIQRTEQRDSAMYRCAVRGQSPSSGNTIYFGEGSWLTVV.

This clone came up once. This chain connects TRBV18 to TRBJ1-1, with 8 bases identical to TRBD1. Trimming took 4 bases from V and 2 from J; bases not matched to a gene: 3. CDR1 and CDR2 from the germline V gene are KGHSH and LQKENI. The CDR3 runs to 14 residues. The CDR3 DNA reads as TGTGCCAGCTCACAGGGACAGGCTAACACTGAAGCTTTCTTT. Translated: CASSQGQANTEAFF.

The chain combines TRBV28 with TRBJ1-2; D is perhaps TRBD1 (6 bases). Germline values: CDR1 MDHEN, CDR2 SYDVKM. This CDR3 contains 12 residues. The V and J ends lost 7 bases and 7 bases respectively, with 13 bases between them. This chain's CDR3 is CASNGAGVGYTF. In DNA form, the CDR3 reads TGTGCCAGCAATGGGGCAGGGGTTGGCTACACCTTC.